The 7 T cell receptor beta chains in this list originate from one sample, sequenced in a study of cytomegalovirus exposure and HLA in healthy donors. Primers: 60 Vbeta forward and 13 Jbeta reverse. Produced via immunoSEQ multiplex PCR; TCRdb's table is partial and in-frame only. The sample includes 120,000 or so clones, 70% to 85% seen only once; the top ten take approximately 10%. The sample taken for sequencing was PBMCs. These receptor sequences come from a woman between 45 and 65 years old in good health and CMV-seropositive.

Only a few counts were recorded for this clone. This chain links TRBV6-5 with TRBJ2-1; a possible D gene is TRBD2 (6 bases). Trimming took off 6 bases at V and 3 bases at J, with 9 bases between the two ends. This CDR3 comprises 13 residues. Germline V lookup: CDR1 MNHEY, CDR2 SVGAGI. The CDR3 is CASSGGYYNEQFF. The CDR3 nucleotides read TGTGCCAGCAGCGGGGGATACTACAATGAGCAGTTCTTC.

The chain carries TRBV6-1 and TRBJ1-5; D is ambiguous. V shed 6 bases and J shed 6 bases, with 12 bases lying between them. CDR1 is MNHNS and CDR2 is SASEGT in the germline V gene. CDR3 size: 13 residues. CDR3 DNA sequence: TGTGCCAGCAGGTTGGTGGGAGGTCAGCCCCAGCATTTT. Its protein is CASRLVGGQPQHF.

The gene calls are TRBV29-1 and TRBJ1-5, with TRBD1 identical over 8 bases. After removal of 6 bases from V and 6 bases from J, the junction contained 7 bases not matched to a gene. This CDR3 is 13 amino acids long. CDR1 and CDR2 from the germline V gene are SQVTM and ANQGSEA. CDR3 in amino acids: CSVGQGDSQPQHF. Written as DNA, the CDR3 is TGCAGCGTCGGACAGGGTGATAGTCAGCCCCAGCATTTT.

This clone was observed a few times. The chain couples TRBV6-5 to TRBJ1-5; a weak D match, TRBD1 (5 bases). CDR3 size: 14 residues. With 6 bases removed from V and 0 bases from J, the gap between germline ends came to 9 bases. Germline V CDR1 and CDR2: MNHEY, SVGAGI. The CDR3 coding sequence is TGTGCCAGCAGATTGACAGCTAGCAATCAGCCCCAGCATTTT. It encodes CASRLTASNQPQHF.

In this sample, this clone turned up a few times. J is TRBJ1-1 and V is TRBV19; D gene unclear. Germline loops: CDR1 LNHDA, CDR2 SQIVND (reference sequence). V was shortened by 4 bases and J by 3 bases, with 12 bases between the two germline ends. The CDR3 sequence is 14 residues long. The CDR3 DNA reads TGTGCCAGTAGTACCGACACGTTCTACACTGAAGCTTTCTTT. Its translation is CASSTDTFYTEAFF.

The chain joins TRBV27 to TRBJ1-2, with D uncertain. Per the germline V gene, CDR1 is MNHEY and CDR2 is SMNVEV (reference sequence). This CDR3 is 14 amino acids long. Trimming removed 5 bases at V and 0 bases at J, with 10 bases between. Here the CDR3 reads CASSLSGSNYGYTF. DNA for the CDR3: TGTGCCAGCAGTCTCTCGGGTTCTAACTATGGCTACACCTTC.

J is TRBJ1-2 and V is TRBV25-1; D remains unclear. CDR3 size: 13 residues. From germline, CDR1 is MGHDK and CDR2 SYGVNS. V lost 2 bases to trimming and J lost 4 bases, with 8 bases between them. The CDR3 reads CASSEDILYGYTF. Here the CDR3 DNA reads TGTGCCAGCAGTGAAGACATTCTCTATGGCTACACCTTC.